This T cell receptor (beta chain) was documented in a study of blood T cell repertoires in COVID-19. Original methodology: It was from reference gene primer amplification that nucleated cell counts were estimated. The protocol was immunoSEQ multiplex PCR, while the TCRdb copy is restricted to in-frame clones and leaves out a portion. For V, J and clone size, that table is used; D and trimming come from the DNA. The repertoire holds more than 85,000 clones, around 87% seen once, with roughly 3.1% in the top ten. Between the trimmed V and J ends, which lost 4 bases and 3 bases, there was a span of 12 bases. CDR1 and CDR2 (germline): MDHEN, SYDVKM. The length of the CDR3 is 14 residues.

The sequencing input was peripheral blood. The gene calls are TRBV28 and TRBJ2-5, with D possibly matching TRBD1 (5 bases). This sequence was found in a man between 45 and 60 years old with active or convalescent COVID-19. The CDR3 nucleotides read TGTGCCAGCAGTTCACCCAGGGTAAAAGAGACCCAGTACTTC. Its protein is CASSSPRVKETQYF.